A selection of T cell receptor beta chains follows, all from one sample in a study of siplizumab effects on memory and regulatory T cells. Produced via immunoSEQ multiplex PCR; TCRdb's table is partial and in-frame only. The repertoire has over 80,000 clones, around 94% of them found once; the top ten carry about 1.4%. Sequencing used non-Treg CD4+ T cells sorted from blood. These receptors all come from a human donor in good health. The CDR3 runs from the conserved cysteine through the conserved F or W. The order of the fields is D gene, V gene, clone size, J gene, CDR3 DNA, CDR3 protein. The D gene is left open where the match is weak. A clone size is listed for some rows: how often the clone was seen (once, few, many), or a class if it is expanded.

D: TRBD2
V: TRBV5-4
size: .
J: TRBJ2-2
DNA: TGTGCCAGTGAGCGGGGCCCGAACACCGGGGAGCTGTTTTTT
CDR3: CASERGPNTGELFF

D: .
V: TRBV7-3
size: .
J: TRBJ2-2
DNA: TGTGCCAGCAGCTTAATACATCAGAACACCGGGGAGCTGTTTTTT
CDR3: CASSLIHQNTGELFF

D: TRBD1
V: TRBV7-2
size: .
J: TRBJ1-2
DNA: TGTGCCAGCAGCTCCCGGACAGGGAAAGGCTATGGCTACACCTTC
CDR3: CASSSRTGKGYGYTF

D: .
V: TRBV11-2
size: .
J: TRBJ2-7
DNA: TGTGCCAGCAGATACAGGGTTGAGCAGTACTTC
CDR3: CASRYRVEQYF

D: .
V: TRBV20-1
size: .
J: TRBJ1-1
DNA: TGCAGTGCTAGAACGGGGACTGAAGCTTTCTTT
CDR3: CSARTGTEAFF

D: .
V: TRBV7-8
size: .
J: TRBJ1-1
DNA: TGTGCCGCCGGCACTGGGGGGCGTACTGAAGCTTTCTTT
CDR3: CAAGTGGRTEAFF

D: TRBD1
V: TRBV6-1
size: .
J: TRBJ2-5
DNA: TGTGCCAGCAGTTTTGACAGGGTGGCTACAGAGACCCAGTACTTC
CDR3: CASSFDRVATETQYF

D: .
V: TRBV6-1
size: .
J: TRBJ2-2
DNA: TGTGCCAGCAGTGCCGTGAGCGGATTCACCGGGGAGCTGTTTTTT
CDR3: CASSAVSGFTGELFF

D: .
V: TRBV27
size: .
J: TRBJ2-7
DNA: TGTGCCAGCAGTTTCCTTAAGGTGGACGGCAACGAGCAGTACTTC
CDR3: CASSFLKVDGNEQYF

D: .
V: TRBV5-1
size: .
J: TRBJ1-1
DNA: TGCGCCAGCAGCATAACGAGCCGGGTAAGGACTGAAGCTTTCTTT
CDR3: CASSITSRVRTEAFF

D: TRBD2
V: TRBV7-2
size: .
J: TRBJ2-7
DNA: TGTGCCAGCAGCTTAGCAAGCGGGAACTCCTACGAGCAGTACTTC
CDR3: CASSLASGNSYEQYF

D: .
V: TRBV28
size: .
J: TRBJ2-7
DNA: TGTGCCAGCAGTTTAAGTTCTAGCAGATACGAGCAGTACTTC
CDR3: CASSLSSSRYEQYF

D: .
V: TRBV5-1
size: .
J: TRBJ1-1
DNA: TGCGCCAGCAGCTTGAGTCGGAACACTGAAGCTTTCTTT
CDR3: CASSLSRNTEAFF

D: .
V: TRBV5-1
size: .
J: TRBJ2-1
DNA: TGCGCCAGCAGCTTGGGGGTAGGGCGGGGTTTATACAATGAGCAGTTCTTC
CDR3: CASSLGVGRGLYNEQFF

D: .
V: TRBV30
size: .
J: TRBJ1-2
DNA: TGTGCCTGGACCCGACGAGGGGGGTTTGGGGGCTACACCTTC
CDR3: CAWTRRGGFGGYTF

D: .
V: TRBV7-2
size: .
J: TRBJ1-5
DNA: TGTGCCAGCAGCTTAGTAACCAACTGGCCCCAGCATTTT
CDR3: CASSLVTNWPQHF

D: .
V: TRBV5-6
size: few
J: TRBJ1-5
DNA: TGTGCCAGCAGCTTGTGGAACGATCAGCCCCAGCATTTT
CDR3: CASSLWNDQPQHF

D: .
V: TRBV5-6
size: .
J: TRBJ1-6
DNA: TGTGCCAGCAGCCGGACCAGGGGTAATTCACCCCTCCACTTT
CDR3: CASSRTRGNSPLHF

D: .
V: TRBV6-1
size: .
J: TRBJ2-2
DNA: TGTGCCAGCAAGATTGCGGGGTACACCGGGGAGCTGTTTTTT
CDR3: CASKIAGYTGELFF

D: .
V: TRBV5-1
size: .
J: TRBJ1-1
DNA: TGCGCCAGCAGCCCGTCAGGGTACACTGAAGCTTTCTTT
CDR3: CASSPSGYTEAFF

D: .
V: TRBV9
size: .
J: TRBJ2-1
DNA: TGTGCCAGCAGCCCCCGCACCTACAATGAGCAGTTCTTC
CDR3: CASSPRTYNEQFF

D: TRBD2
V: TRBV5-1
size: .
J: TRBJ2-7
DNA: TGCGCCAGCAGCTTGGTGCCCGCGGGGGAGTACGAGCAGTACTTC
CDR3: CASSLVPAGEYEQYF

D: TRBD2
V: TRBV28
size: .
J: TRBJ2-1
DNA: TGTGCCAGCAGTTTGGTAGCGGGAGGGCCTATAAATGAGCAGTTCTTC
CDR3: CASSLVAGGPINEQFF

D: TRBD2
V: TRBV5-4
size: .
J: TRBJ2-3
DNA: TGTGCCAGCAGCTTGGGACTAGCGGTCACAGATACGCAGTATTTT
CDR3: CASSLGLAVTDTQYF

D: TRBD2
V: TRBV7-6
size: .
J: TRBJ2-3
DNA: TGTGCCAGCAGCCCACAGACGGGGACTAGCGGCACAGATACGCAGTATTTT
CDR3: CASSPQTGTSGTDTQYF

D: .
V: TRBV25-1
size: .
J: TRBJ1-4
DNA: TGTGCCAGCAGTCCCCCAGGGTGGGGGGAAAAACTGTTTTTT
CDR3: CASSPPGWGEKLFF

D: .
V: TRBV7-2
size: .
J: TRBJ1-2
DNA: TGTGCCAGCAGCTTAGTAGGCTATGGCTACACCTTC
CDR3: CASSLVGYGYTF

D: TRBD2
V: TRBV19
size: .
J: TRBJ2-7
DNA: TGTGCCAGTAGTACCTCCGGGACTAGTATCAACGAGCAGTACTTC
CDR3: CASSTSGTSINEQYF

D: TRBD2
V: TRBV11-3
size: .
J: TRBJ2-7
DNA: TGTGCCAGCAGCGCGACTAGCGGGAGCAACGAGCAGTACTTC
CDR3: CASSATSGSNEQYF

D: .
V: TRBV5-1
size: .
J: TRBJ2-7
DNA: TGCGCCAGCAGCTTACCAAGCTACGAGCAGTACTTC
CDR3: CASSLPSYEQYF

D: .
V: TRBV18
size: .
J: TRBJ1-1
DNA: TGTGCCAGCTCACCACCGGGGGGCGCGACGGTGAACACTGAAGCTTTCTTT
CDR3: CASSPPGGATVNTEAFF

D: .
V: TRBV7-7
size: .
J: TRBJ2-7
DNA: TGTGCCAGCAGCTTAGGAAGAATATGGCCCAACGAGCAGTACTTC
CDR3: CASSLGRIWPNEQYF

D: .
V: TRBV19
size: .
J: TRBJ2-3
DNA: TGTGCCAGTAGTATAGAGACAGTAACTAGCACAGATACGCAGTATTTT
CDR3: CASSIETVTSTDTQYF

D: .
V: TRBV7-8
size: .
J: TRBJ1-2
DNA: TGTGCCAGCAGCTTAGGGGTTGGGGTTATCCCCTCCTATGGCTACACCTTC
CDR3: CASSLGVGVIPSYGYTF

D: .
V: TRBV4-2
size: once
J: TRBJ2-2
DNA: TGTGCCAGCAGCCAAGTCGAATTACCGAACACCGGGGAGCTGTTTTTT
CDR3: CASSQVELPNTGELFF

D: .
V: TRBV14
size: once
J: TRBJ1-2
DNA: TGTGCCAGCAGCCAATCCCCCCCCAACTATGGCTACACCTTC
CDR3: CASSQSPPNYGYTF

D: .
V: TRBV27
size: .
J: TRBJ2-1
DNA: TGTGCCAGCAGTTTTCGGGTACTCAATGAGCAGTTCTTC
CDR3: CASSFRVLNEQFF

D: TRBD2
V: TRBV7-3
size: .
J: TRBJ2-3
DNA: TGTGCCAGCAGCTACAATCCGGGACTAGAAGCAGATACGCAGTATTTT
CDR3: CASSYNPGLEADTQYF

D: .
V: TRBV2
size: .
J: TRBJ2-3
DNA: TGTGCCAGCAGTGAAGCCTCAGCGACTAGCACAGATACGCAGTATTTT
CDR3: CASSEASATSTDTQYF

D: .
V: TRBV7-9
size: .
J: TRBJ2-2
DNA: TGTGCCAGCAGCTTACGACAGCCGAAACACGGGGAGCTGTTTTTT
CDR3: CASSLRQPKHGELFF

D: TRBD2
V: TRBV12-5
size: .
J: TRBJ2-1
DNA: TGTGCTAGTGGTCCACCCACTAGCGGGAGTAAAAATGAGCAGTTCTTC
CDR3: CASGPPTSGSKNEQFF

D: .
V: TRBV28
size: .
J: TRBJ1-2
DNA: TGTGCCAGCAGTTTACGGCAGATCTATGGCTACACCTTC
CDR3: CASSLRQIYGYTF

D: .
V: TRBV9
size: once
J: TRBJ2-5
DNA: TGTGCCAGCAGCGTAGCTCCCGGCCTCGGGAGTTTAGAGACCCAGTACTTC
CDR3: CASSVAPGLGSLETQYF

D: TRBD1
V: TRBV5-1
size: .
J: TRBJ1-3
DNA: TGCGCCAGCAGCTTGGCAGGGGGTTCCCGCTCTGGAAACACCATATATTTT
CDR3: CASSLAGGSRSGNTIYF

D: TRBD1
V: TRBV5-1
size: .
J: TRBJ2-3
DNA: TGCGCCAGCAGCTCCCGACAGGGGTTGGATACGCAGTATTTT
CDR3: CASSSRQGLDTQYF

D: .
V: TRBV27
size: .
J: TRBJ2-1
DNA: TGTGCCAGCAGTTTACTCGGGACTCCGGGGAATGAGCAGTTCTTC
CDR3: CASSLLGTPGNEQFF

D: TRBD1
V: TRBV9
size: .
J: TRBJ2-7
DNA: TGTGCCAGCAGCGTAGGATTGGGGGGGACAGGGGAAATCGAGCAGTACTTC
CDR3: CASSVGLGGTGEIEQYF